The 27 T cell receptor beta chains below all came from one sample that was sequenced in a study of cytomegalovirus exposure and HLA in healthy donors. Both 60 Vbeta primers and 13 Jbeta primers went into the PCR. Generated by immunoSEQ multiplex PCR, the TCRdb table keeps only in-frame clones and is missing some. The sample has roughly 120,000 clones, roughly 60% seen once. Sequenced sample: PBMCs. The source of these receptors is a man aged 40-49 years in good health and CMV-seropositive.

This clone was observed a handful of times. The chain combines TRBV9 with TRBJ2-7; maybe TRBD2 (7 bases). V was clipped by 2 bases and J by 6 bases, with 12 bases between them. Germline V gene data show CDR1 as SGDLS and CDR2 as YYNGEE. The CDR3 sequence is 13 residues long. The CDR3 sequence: CASSVGGLSEQYF. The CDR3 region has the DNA TGTGCCAGCAGCGTCGGGGGGCTCAGCGAGCAGTACTTC.

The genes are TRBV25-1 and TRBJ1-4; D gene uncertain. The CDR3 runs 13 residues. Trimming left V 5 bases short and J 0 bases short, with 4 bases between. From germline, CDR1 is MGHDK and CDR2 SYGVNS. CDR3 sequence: CASSSATNEKLFF. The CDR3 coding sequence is TGTGCCAGCAGTAGCGCAACTAATGAAAAACTGTTTTTT.

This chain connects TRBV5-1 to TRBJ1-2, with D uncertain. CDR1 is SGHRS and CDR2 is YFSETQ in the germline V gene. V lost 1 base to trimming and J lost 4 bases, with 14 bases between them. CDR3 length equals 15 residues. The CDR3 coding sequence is TGCGCCAGCAGCTTGCCAGGAAACCCCTCCTATGGCTACACCTTC. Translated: CASSLPGNPSYGYTF. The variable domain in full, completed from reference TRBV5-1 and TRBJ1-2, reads KAGVTQTPRYLIKTRGQQVTLSCSPISGHRSVSWYQQTPGQGLQFLFEYFSETQRNKGNFPGRFSGRQFSNSRSEMNVSTLELGDSALYLCASSLPGNPSYGYTFGSGTRLTVV.

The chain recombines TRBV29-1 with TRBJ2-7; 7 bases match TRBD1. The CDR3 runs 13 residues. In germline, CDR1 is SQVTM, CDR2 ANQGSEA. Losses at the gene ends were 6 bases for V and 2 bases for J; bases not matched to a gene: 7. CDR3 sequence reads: CSVAGTEAYEQYF. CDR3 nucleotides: TGCAGCGTGGCCGGGACAGAAGCCTACGAGCAGTACTTC.

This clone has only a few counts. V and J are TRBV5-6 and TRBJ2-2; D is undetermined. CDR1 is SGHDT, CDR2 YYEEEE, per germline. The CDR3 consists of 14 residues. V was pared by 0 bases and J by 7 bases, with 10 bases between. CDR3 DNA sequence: TGTGCCAGCAGCTTGGGCAGGAACTTCGGGGAGCTGTTTTTT. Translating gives CASSLGRNFGELFF.

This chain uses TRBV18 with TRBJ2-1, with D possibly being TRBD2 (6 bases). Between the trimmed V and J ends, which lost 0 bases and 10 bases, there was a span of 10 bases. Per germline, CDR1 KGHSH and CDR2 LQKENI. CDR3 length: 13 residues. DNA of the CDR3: TGTGCCAGCTCACCACCACTAGCCTGGGAGCAGTTCTTC. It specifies CASSPPLAWEQFF. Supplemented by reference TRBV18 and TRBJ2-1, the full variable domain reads NAGVMQNPRHLVRRRGQEARLRCSPMKGHSHVYWYRQLPEEGLKFMVYLQKENIIDESGMPKERFSAEFPKEGPSILRIQQVVRGDSAAYFCASSPPLAWEQFFGPGTRLTVL.

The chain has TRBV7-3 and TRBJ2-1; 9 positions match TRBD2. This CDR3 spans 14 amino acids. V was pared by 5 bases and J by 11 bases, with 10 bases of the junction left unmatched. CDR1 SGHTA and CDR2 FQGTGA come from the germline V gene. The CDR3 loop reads CASSQGPSSGKQFF. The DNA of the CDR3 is TGTGCCAGCAGCCAAGGACCCTCTAGCGGGAAGCAGTTCTTC.

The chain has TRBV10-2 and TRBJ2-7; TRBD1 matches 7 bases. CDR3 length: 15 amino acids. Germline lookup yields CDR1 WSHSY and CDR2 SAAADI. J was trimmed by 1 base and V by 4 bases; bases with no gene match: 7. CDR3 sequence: CASSANRGTSYEQYF. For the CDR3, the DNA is TGCGCCAGCAGTGCCAACAGGGGTACATCCTACGAGCAGTACTTC.

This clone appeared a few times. The DNA for the CDR3 is TGCGCCAGCAGTTACTCCCGCAATCAGCCCCAGCATTTT. This gives the protein CASSYSRNQPQHF. The chain employs TRBV23-1 and TRBJ1-5; D not certain. TRBV23-1 is annotated as an ORF whose role is uncertain. CDR3 length equals 13 residues. V lost 5 bases and J lost 2, with 7 bases in between.

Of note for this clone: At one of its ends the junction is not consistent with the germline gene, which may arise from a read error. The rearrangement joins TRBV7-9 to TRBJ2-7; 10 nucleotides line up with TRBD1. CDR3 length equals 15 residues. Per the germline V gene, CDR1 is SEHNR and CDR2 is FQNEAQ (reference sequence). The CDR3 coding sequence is TGTGCCAGCAGCCTAGACAGGGGGCTTACCTACAAGCAGTACTTC. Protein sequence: CASSLDRGLTYKQYF. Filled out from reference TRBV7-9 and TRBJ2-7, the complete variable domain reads DTGVSQNPRHKITKRGQNVTFRCDPISEHNRLYWYRQTLGQGPEFLTYFQNEAQLEKSRLLSDRFSAERPKGSFSTLEIQRTEQGDSAMYLCASSLDRGLTYKQYFGPGTRLTVT.

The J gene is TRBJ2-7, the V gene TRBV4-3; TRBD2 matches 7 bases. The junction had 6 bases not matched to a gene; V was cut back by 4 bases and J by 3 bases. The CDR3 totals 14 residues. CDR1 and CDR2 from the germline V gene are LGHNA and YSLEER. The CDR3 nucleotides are TGCGCCAGCAGCCGACCTAGCGGTGGCTACGAGCAGTACTTC. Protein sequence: CASSRPSGGYEQYF.

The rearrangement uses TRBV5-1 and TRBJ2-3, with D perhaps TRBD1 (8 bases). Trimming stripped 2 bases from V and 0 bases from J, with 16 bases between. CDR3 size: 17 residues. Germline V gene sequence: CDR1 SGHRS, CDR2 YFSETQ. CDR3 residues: CASSFGQGGGSTDTQYF. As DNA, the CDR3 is TGCGCCAGCAGCTTTGGACAGGGAGGGGGGAGCACAGATACGCAGTATTTT.

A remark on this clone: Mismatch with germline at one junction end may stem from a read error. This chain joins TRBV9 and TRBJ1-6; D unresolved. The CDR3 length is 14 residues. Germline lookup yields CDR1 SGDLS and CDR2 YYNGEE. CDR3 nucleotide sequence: TGTGCCAGCAGTCTCGGACTGACAAATTCGCCCCTCCACTTT. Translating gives CASSLGLTNSPLHF.

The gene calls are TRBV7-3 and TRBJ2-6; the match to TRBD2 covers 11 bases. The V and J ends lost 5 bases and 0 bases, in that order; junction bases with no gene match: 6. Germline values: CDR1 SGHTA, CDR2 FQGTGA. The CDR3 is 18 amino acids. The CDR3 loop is CASSAPSGGSSGANVLTF. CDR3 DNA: TGTGCCAGCAGCGCCCCTAGCGGGGGGAGCTCTGGGGCCAACGTCCTGACTTTC.

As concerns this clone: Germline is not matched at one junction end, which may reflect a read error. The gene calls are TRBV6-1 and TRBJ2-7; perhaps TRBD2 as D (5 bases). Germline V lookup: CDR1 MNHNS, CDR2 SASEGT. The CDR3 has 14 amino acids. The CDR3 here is CASSVSASSYEQHF. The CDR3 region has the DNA TGTGCCAGCAGTGTGTCGGCTAGCTCCTACGAGCAGCACTTC.

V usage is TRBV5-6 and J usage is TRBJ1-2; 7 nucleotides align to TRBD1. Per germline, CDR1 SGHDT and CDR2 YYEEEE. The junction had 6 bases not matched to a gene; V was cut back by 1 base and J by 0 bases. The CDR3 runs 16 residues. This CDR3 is CASSLFYRGANYGYTF. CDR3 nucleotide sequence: TGTGCCAGCAGCTTGTTTTACAGGGGAGCTAACTATGGCTACACCTTC.

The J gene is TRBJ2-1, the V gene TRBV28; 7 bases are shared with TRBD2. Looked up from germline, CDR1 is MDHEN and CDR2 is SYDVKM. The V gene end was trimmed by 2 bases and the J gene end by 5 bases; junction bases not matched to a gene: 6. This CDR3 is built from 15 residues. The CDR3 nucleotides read TGTGCCAGCAGTTTAGGGGGGGTGGTCCACAATGAGCAGTTCTTC. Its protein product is CASSLGGVVHNEQFF.

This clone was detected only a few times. DNA for the CDR3: TGCGCCAGCAGCTACGCGGGGGGATCAGGCGAGCAGTACTTC. Its translation is CASSYAGGSGEQYF. The genes are TRBV5-1 and TRBJ2-7, with 8 bases fitting TRBD2. The CDR3 has 14 amino acids. From germline, CDR1 is SGHRS and CDR2 YFSETQ. The V and J ends lost 3 bases and 6 bases, in that order; junction bases with no gene match: 8.

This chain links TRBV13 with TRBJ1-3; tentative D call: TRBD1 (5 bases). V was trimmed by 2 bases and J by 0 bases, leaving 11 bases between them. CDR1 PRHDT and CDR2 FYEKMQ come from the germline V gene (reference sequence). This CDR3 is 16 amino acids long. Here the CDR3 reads CASSLLGGDSGNTIYF. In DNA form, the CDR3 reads TGTGCCAGCAGCTTATTGGGGGGGGACTCTGGAAACACCATATATTTT.

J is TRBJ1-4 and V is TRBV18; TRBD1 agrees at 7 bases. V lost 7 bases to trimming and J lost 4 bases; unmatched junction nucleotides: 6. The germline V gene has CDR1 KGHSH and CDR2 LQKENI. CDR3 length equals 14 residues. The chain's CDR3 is CASLGQANNEKLFF. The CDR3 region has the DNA TGTGCCAGCTTAGGACAGGCGAATAATGAAAAACTGTTTTTT.

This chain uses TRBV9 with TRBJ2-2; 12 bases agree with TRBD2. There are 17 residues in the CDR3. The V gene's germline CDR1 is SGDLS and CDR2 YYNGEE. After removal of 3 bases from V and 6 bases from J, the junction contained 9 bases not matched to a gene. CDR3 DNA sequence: TGTGCCAGCAGCGACCCTCGACTAGCGGGAGTTTCCGGGGAGCTGTTTTTT. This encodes CASSDPRLAGVSGELFF.

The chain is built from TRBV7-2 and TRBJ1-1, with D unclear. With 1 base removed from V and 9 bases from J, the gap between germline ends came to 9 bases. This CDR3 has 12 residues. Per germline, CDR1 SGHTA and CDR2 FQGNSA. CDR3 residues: CASSLGAFKAFF. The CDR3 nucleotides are TGTGCCAGCAGCTTAGGAGCCTTCAAAGCTTTCTTT. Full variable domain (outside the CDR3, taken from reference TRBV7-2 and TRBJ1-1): GAGVSQSPSNKVTEKGKDVELRCDPISGHTALYWYRQSLGQGLEFLIYFQGNSAPDKSGLPSDRFSAERTGGSVSTLTIQRTQQEDSAVYLCASSLGAFKAFFGQGTRLTVV.

DNA of the CDR3: TGCGCCAGCAGCCCACAGGGTCCGGACACAGATACGCAGTATTTT. Translated, it gives CASSPQGPDTDTQYF. The genes are TRBV5-1 and TRBJ2-3; perhaps TRBD1 as D (6 bases). The V gene's germline CDR1 is SGHRS and CDR2 YFSETQ. The CDR3 sequence is 15 residues long. V lost 4 bases, J lost 2 bases, and 14 bases lay in between.

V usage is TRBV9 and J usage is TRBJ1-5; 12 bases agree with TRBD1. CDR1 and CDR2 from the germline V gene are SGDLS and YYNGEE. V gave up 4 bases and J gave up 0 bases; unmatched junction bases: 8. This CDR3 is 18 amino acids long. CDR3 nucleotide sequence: TGTGCCAGCAGCCATACTAGGGACAGGGGGCATAGCAATCAGCCCCAGCATTTT. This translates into CASSHTRDRGHSNQPQHF.

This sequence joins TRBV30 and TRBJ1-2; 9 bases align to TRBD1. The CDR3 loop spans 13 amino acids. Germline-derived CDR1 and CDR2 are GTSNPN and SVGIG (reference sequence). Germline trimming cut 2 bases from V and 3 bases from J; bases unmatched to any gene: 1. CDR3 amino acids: CAWSRDRDYGYTF. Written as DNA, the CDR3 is TGTGCCTGGAGTAGGGACAGGGACTATGGCTACACCTTC.

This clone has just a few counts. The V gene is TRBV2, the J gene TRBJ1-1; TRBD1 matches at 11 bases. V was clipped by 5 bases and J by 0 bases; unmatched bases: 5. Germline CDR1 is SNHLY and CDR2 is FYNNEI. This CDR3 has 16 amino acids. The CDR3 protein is CASSIGTGGMNTEAFF. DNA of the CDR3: TGTGCCAGCAGTATTGGGACAGGGGGGATGAACACTGAAGCTTTCTTT.

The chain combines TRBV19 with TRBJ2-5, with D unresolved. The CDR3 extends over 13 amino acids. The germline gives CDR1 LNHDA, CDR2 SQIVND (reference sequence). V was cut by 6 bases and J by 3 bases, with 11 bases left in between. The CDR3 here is CASRADTEETQYF. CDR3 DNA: TGTGCCAGTAGAGCCGACACCGAAGAGACCCAGTACTTC.